A single sample is the source of the 32 T cell receptor beta chains below, sequenced in a study of CXCR3-negative and CXCR3-positive naive CD8 T cells. Carrying UMI labels, the TRB cDNA libraries were prepared through 5' RACE. TCRdb re-called the 5' RACE reads and shows each CDR3 protein once, DNA omitted. This repertoire includes tens of thousands of distinct CDR3 sequences. Antigens of these TCRs are unknown. General observations from the study: Compared with CXCR3-negative naive cells, CXCR3-positive naive cells showed more hydrophobic TRB CDR3s.

The sample consisted of naive CXCR3+ CD8+ T cells from blood. The subset is: CD45RO-CCR7+CD27+CD95- naive CD8+ T cells expressing CXCR3 (TNR3+). The receptor source for this set is a human donor in good health. Some clones in this sample may be carry-over from other donors' samples.

This rearrangement joins TRBV20-1 to TRBJ2-1; TCRdb picks TRBD2, but there is no DNA to check that call. From germline, CDR1 is DFQATT and CDR2 SNEGSKA (reference sequence). CDR3 length: 14 amino acids. The chain's CDR3 is CSATGGADYNEQFF.

V usage is TRBV6-6 and J usage is TRBJ1-5; without DNA, the TCRdb call of TRBD1 cannot be checked. This CDR3 is 14 amino acids long. Germline CDR1 is MNHNY and CDR2 is SVGAGI (reference sequence). CDR3 protein: CASSTGQGDQPQHF.

The J gene is TRBJ1-1, the V gene TRBV25-1. This CDR3 contains 13 residues. The germline CDR1 and CDR2 sequences are MGHDK and SYGVNS. CDR3 loop: CASSLDGPTGAFF.

This rearrangement joins TRBV4-3 to TRBJ1-2. The CDR3 totals 16 residues. Germline CDR1 reads LGHNA; CDR2 reads YSLEER. This CDR3 reads CASSQEGPHTSYGYTF.

The chain combines TRBV29-1 with TRBJ2-7. The length of the CDR3 is 11 residues. Germline V gene sequence: CDR1 SQVTM, CDR2 ANQGSEA. The CDR3 spells CSVEDVWGQYF.

The chain uses TRBV6-5 and TRBJ1-1; TCRdb's D call of TRBD1 is untestable without DNA. The CDR3 contains 15 residues. Germline CDR1 reads MNHEY; CDR2 reads SVGAGI. CDR3 sequence: CASSYSHQGVTEAFF.

The V gene is TRBV27, the J gene TRBJ1-1; the TCRdb D gene call, TRBD1, has no DNA to confirm it. The CDR3 runs 14 residues. Germline CDR1 is MNHEY and CDR2 is SMNVEV (reference sequence). CDR3 amino acids: CASRPGGTNTEAFF.

This CDR3 is CATSRDWTSGIYEQYF. The V gene is TRBV15, the J gene TRBJ2-7; the TCRdb D gene call, TRBD2, has no DNA to confirm it. The CDR3 runs 16 residues. Germline CDR1 LNHNV, CDR2 YYDKDF (reference sequence).

This chain links TRBV29-1 with TRBJ2-3; the TCRdb call, TRBD2, lacks DNA for checking. From germline, CDR1 is SQVTM and CDR2 ANQGSEA. The length of the CDR3 is 14 residues. The CDR3 reads CSAQGGLVTDTQYF.

The rearrangement links TRBV20-1 to TRBJ2-2; TCRdb returns TRBD1, unconfirmable since there is no DNA. CDR1 DFQATT and CDR2 SNEGSKA come from the germline V gene (reference sequence). The CDR3 has 17 amino acids. The CDR3 here is CSARDLLEGQGTGELFF.

This chain joins TRBV4-2 and TRBJ2-7. CDR1 is LGHNA and CDR2 is YNFKEQ in the germline V gene. The CDR3 contains 11 residues. The CDR3 region is CASSQGNEQYF.

The gene calls are TRBV28 and TRBJ2-1; TCRdb's D call of TRBD1 is untestable without DNA. The CDR3 is made up of 15 amino acids. CDR1 and CDR2 from the germline V gene are MDHEN and SYDVKM. CDR3 region: CASSLGLGVDNEQFF.

This chain links TRBV15 with TRBJ2-5; checking the TCRdb D call of TRBD2 is not possible without DNA. CDR1 is LNHNV, CDR2 YYDKDF, per germline (reference sequence). CDR3 length: 16 amino acids. The CDR3 sequence: CATSRDQAQPQETQYF.

The V gene is TRBV27, the J gene TRBJ2-7. The CDR3 runs to 14 residues. Looked up from germline, CDR1 is MNHEY and CDR2 is SMNVEV (reference sequence). This CDR3 is CASSHTNPNYEQYF.

The CDR3: CASSAGPVGYEQYF. The J gene is TRBJ2-7, the V gene TRBV11-2; as DNA is missing, the TRBD1 call by TCRdb cannot be tested. The germline CDR1 and CDR2 sequences are SGHAT and FQNNGV. The CDR3 covers 14 residues.

The chain combines TRBV7-6 with TRBJ1-1; the D gene TCRdb calls, TRBD1, cannot be checked with no DNA. The CDR3 runs 13 residues. Germline V gene data show CDR1 as SGHVS and CDR2 as FNYEAQ. CDR3 residues: CASRLQGATEAFF.

V and J are TRBV6-5 and TRBJ1-1; the TCRdb D gene call, TRBD1, has no DNA to confirm it. Per germline, CDR1 MNHEY and CDR2 SVGAGI. This CDR3 region has 14 residues. The CDR3 spells CASSYTGSHTEAFF.

This chain uses TRBV7-9 with TRBJ1-1. Germline CDR1 and CDR2: SEHNR and FQNEAQ (reference sequence). This CDR3 comprises 15 residues. The chain's CDR3 is CASSPTMTENTEAFF.

V usage is TRBV7-9 and J usage is TRBJ2-7. The CDR3 runs 13 residues. Germline V gene data show CDR1 as SEHNR and CDR2 as FQNEAQ (reference sequence). The chain's CDR3 is CASSLVWQDEQYF.

The chain employs TRBV7-9 and TRBJ1-2; TCRdb's D call, TRBD1, is unchecked because there is no DNA. Germline CDR1 is SEHNR and CDR2 is FQNEAQ (reference sequence). The CDR3 spans 15 residues. The CDR3 region is CASSKLTDTNYGYTF.

The chain links TRBV12-3 or TRBV12-4 to TRBJ2-3; without DNA, the TCRdb call of TRBD1 cannot be checked. The CDR3 sequence is 14 residues long. The CDR3: CASRQQGGTDTQYF.

The V and J genes are TRBV5-5 and TRBJ2-1; the TRBD1 assignment by TCRdb is unverifiable without DNA. The CDR3 runs to 14 residues. The germline V gene has CDR1 SGHKS and CDR2 YYEKEE (reference sequence). The CDR3 reads CASSRGQGINEQFF.

The chain employs TRBV11-3 and TRBJ2-7; with no DNA, the TCRdb D assignment of TRBD2 cannot be verified. Germline CDR1 reads SGHNT; CDR2 reads YENEEA. The CDR3 contains 15 residues. The CDR3 here is CASSLTSGTSYEQYF.

This rearrangement joins TRBV7-2 to TRBJ2-3; absent DNA, TCRdb's TRBD2 call cannot be checked. The CDR3 extends over 16 amino acids. The germline CDR1 and CDR2 sequences are SGHTA and FQGNSA. CDR3 loop: CASSSTSGGALDTQYF.

The rearrangement uses TRBV14 and TRBJ2-3; absent DNA, TCRdb's TRBD1 call cannot be checked. The CDR3 contains 14 residues. Germline V gives CDR1 SGHDN, CDR2 FVKESK. The CDR3 sequence: CASSQTGILDTQYF.

The V call is TRBV12-5, the J call TRBJ2-5; as DNA is missing, the TRBD2 call by TCRdb cannot be tested. Germline CDR1 and CDR2: LGHNT and FRNRAP. The CDR3 sequence is 15 residues long. CDR3 sequence: CASGPEGRAEETQYF.

This chain uses TRBV4-3 with TRBJ2-7; the D call of TRBD1 rests on TCRdb alone, since no DNA is present to check it. The germline V gene encodes CDR1 LGHNA and CDR2 YSLEER. The CDR3 consists of 14 residues. Here the CDR3 reads CASSSGTGEYEQYF.

The rearrangement links TRBV29-1 to TRBJ1-2; the D call from TCRdb, TRBD1, cannot be confirmed without DNA. CDR1 is SQVTM and CDR2 is ANQGSEA in the germline V gene. The CDR3 is 11 residues long. CDR3 in amino acids: CSVHRAFGYTF.

The chain carries TRBV7-8 and TRBJ2-2. The CDR3 has 12 amino acids. CDR1 is SGHVS and CDR2 is FQNEAQ in the germline V gene. CDR3 sequence reads: CASSCTTGELFF.

V usage is TRBV27 and J usage is TRBJ2-7; TCRdb indicates TRBD1, and absent DNA this call remains unverified. Germline CDR1 MNHEY, CDR2 SMNVEV (reference sequence). CDR3 length: 14 residues. CDR3 amino acids: CASSLRATGYEQYF.

The CDR3 protein is CSVAGTGLSYEQYF. The rearrangement joins TRBV29-1 to TRBJ2-7; no DNA is available, so the TRBD1 call from TCRdb remains unchecked. CDR1 SQVTM and CDR2 ANQGSEA come from the germline V gene. CDR3 size: 14 residues.

This chain uses TRBV19 with TRBJ2-2; TCRdb gives TRBD2 as the D gene, but with no DNA this cannot be confirmed. The length of the CDR3 is 16 residues. Germline assignment: CDR1 LNHDA and CDR2 SQIVND (reference sequence). CDR3 loop: CASSIDLGLAPGELFF.